This T cell receptor (beta chain) originates from a study of cytomegalovirus exposure and HLA in healthy donors. Study details: Later analysis reported that the approximately 110 validation repertoires shared the platform of the approximately 670 first-cohort repertoires.

Sequencing was performed with immunoSEQ multiplex PCR; in TCRdb, only in-frame clones are kept and a portion is missing. The sample holds approximately 160,000 clones, around 90% seen once. Findings and caveats of the study: There were around 160 TCR beta chains listed as cytomegalovirus-associated.

This clone was observed once. Its specificity is unknown. Germline V gene lookup returns CDR1 MRHNA and CDR2 SNTAGT. CDR3 length equals 14 residues. The V and J ends lost 2 bases and 10 bases, in that order; junction bases with no gene match: 7. The J gene is TRBJ2-1, the V gene TRBV6-4; 8 bases align to TRBD1. The source is a woman aged 18-29 years in good health and CMV-seropositive. The sequenced sample consisted of PBMCs. The CDR3 spells CASSDGQGAKEQFF. Written as DNA, the CDR3 is TGTGCCAGCAGTGACGGGCAGGGGGCAAAGGAGCAGTTCTTC.